One and the same sample provided the 3 T cell receptor beta chains below, sequenced in a study of blood T cell repertoires in COVID-19. Libraries were prepared by immunoSEQ multiplex PCR; TCRdb keeps only in-frame clonotypes and omits some of them. Of roughly 160,000 clones listed, just under 85% are singletons. The sequencing sample was made of peripheral blood. Receptors originate from a woman of 80 years or more with COVID-19, enrolled during active disease.

This clone was seen a few times. The V and J genes are TRBV7-2 and TRBJ1-2; D possibly corresponds to TRBD1 (5 bases). This CDR3 contains 13 residues. V shed 1 base and J shed 5 bases, with 8 bases lying between them. CDR1 SGHTA and CDR2 FQGNSA come from the germline V gene. CDR3 coding DNA: TGTGCCAGCAGCTTAGGACAGCTATATGGCTACACCTTC. Translating it yields CASSLGQLYGYTF.

This clone came up once. This chain links TRBV30 with TRBJ2-1, with 12 bases aligning to TRBD2. Germline lookup yields CDR1 GTSNPN and CDR2 SVGIG (reference sequence). CDR3 size: 15 residues. The ends lost 4 bases at V and 4 bases at J; junction bases unmatched: 5. The CDR3 loop reads CAWNALAGGYNEQFF. The CDR3 nucleotides read TGTGCCTGGAACGCACTAGCGGGGGGTTACAATGAGCAGTTCTTC. Combining the CDR3 with reference TRBV30 and TRBJ2-1 gives the whole variable domain SQTIHQWPATLVQPVGSPLSLECTVEGTSNPNLYWYRQAAGRGLQLLFYSVGIGQISSEVPQNLSASRPQDRQFILSSKKLLLSDSGFYLCAWNALAGGYNEQFFGPGTRLTVL.

This chain uses TRBV2 with TRBJ2-3, with 12 bases identical to TRBD2. Germline lookup yields CDR1 SNHLY and CDR2 FYNNEI. The V segment lost 5 bases and the J segment 6 bases; nucleotides outside the gene matches: 6. The CDR3 is 15 residues long. The CDR3 sequence: CASSLGLAGRDTQYF. The CDR3 nucleotides are TGTGCCAGCAGTCTGGGACTAGCGGGCAGGGATACGCAGTATTTT. Variable domain in full (rest from reference TRBV2 and TRBJ2-3): EPEVTQTPSHQVTQMGQEVILRCVPISNHLYFYWYRQILGQKVEFLVSFYNNEISEKSEIFDDQFSVERPDGSNFTLKIRSTKLEDSAMYFCASSLGLAGRDTQYFGPGTRLTVL.